This note documents a single T cell receptor beta chain sequence. These data belong to a study of cytomegalovirus exposure and HLA in healthy donors. Per germline, CDR1 MDHEN and CDR2 SYDVKM. J lost 5 bases, V lost 4 bases, and 10 bases had no gene match. The CDR3 has 15 amino acids. Primers included in the PCR were 60 Vbeta and 13 Jbeta primers. The table came from immunoSEQ multiplex PCR; TCRdb's copy has only in-frame clones and leaves some out. The top ten clones hold 1.2% of a sample with about 140,000 clones, 65% to 90% of them seen once. This clonotype was obtained from a female donor in good health and CMV-seronegative. The rearrangement uses TRBV28 and TRBJ2-5, with 7 positions matching TRBD2. Sequencing was performed on PBMCs. CDR3 bases: TGTGCCAGCAGTTCCTGGGGGGGAGGAGGGGAGACCCAGTACTTC. Its protein is CASSSWGGGGETQYF.